This TCR beta chain originates from a study of T cells after posttransplantation cyclophosphamide. Peripheral blood was collected from the related graft donor on the marrow donation day. This clone was counted many times. The target antigen is unknown. CDR3 size: 14 residues. The V and J ends lost 5 bases and 6 bases, in that order; junction bases with no gene match: 8. Germline loops: CDR1 ENHRY, CDR2 SYGVKD. Some clones are missing from TCRdb's copy, which holds only in-frame ones; the method was immunoSEQ multiplex PCR. In total the sample includes 20,000 to 30,000 clones, none of them seen once. Broader study findings: TRB overlap between skin or GI tissue T cells and blood was limited. TRB clonality was highly associated with recipient CMV seropositivity and reactivation. Later post-transplant blood repertoires were often dominated by donor CD8+ memory clones.

Sequencing was done on a sample of PBMCs. The J gene is TRBJ2-7, the V gene TRBV10-3; TRBD1 matches 9 bases. This clonotype was obtained from a woman between 45 and 60 years old in good health, CMV-negative, and a related stem cell transplant donor. The CDR3 reads CAISRDREGFEQYF. The CDR3, as DNA: TGTGCCATCAGTCGGGACAGGGAGGGGTTCGAGCAGTACTTC.